This T cell receptor (beta chain) was sequenced for a study of CD8+CD57+ T cells in acquired aplastic anemia. Study in general: The DNA of sorted CD4+ and CD8+ cells averaged around 3 ug. As sequenced from healthy donors, CD4+ cells averaged around 10 million reads.

The germline V and J ends were trimmed by 4 bases and 0 bases, with 11 bases remaining between them. CDR3 length equals 14 residues. Germline CDR1 reads SGHNT; CDR2 reads YYREEE (reference sequence). This clonotype was observed at least ten times. Its cognate antigen is unknown. Overall study findings and caveats: Patients versus controls showed no significant CD8+ Simpson's diversity difference. Around 30 was the count of CD8+ CDR3 sequences that patients shared with controls.

According to the study, genomic DNA was the template for TCR beta VDJ and CDR3 profiling. MiXCR was run by TCRdb on the reads, yielding one entry per CDR3 protein. The sample lists 100,000 to 130,000 distinct CDR3 sequences, 50% to 65% occurring once. This clonotype was sampled from a human donor in good health, serving as a control. Sample: sorted CD4+, CD8+, or CD8+CD57+ T cells (not recorded which) from PBMCs. V and J are TRBV5-4 and TRBJ2-7, with D possibly TRBD1 on 6 matching bases. The chain's CDR3 is CASSARDTSYEQYF. DNA for the CDR3: TGTGCCAGCAGCGCTAGGGACACCTCCTACGAGCAGTACTTC.